One sample yielded the 32 T cell receptor beta chains listed below, sequenced in a study of T cell changes during pregnancy in multiple sclerosis. Measured with immunoSEQ multiplex PCR; TCRdb has only the in-frame clones, and not every one. Here the sample spans tens of thousands of clones, approximately 86% being singletons. Sample: CD4+ T cells from peripheral blood mononuclear cells, taken in the first trimester of pregnancy. The source is a female donor in good health, enrolled as a control in a pregnancy study.

This clone has a single count. CDR3 coding DNA: TGTGCCAGCAGCTTAGGAACGCAGGTCCAAGAGACCCAGTACTTC. This translates into CASSLGTQVQETQYF. This chain connects TRBV7-8 to TRBJ2-5, with D unclear. The V and J ends lost 1 base and 1 base respectively, with 10 bases between them. Germline-derived CDR1 and CDR2 are SGHVS and FQNEAQ. CDR3 length: 15 residues. The whole variable domain, filled in from reference TRBV7-8 and TRBJ2-5, reads GAGVSQSPRYKVAKRGQDVALRCDPISGHVSLFWYQQALGQGPEFLTYFQNEAQLDKSGLPSDRFFAERPEGSVSTLKIQRTQQEDSAVYLCASSLGTQVQETQYFGPGTRLLVL.

This clone was recorded a few times. The chain combines TRBV7-2 with TRBJ1-2, with no clear D. Germline V gene data show CDR1 as SGHTA and CDR2 as FQGNSA. The CDR3 consists of 12 residues. Trimming cost V 5 bases and J 8 bases, with 12 bases left between them. The CDR3 DNA follows: TGTGCCAGCAGCCTAGACGGCGGGGGCTACACCTTC. It codes for CASSLDGGGYTF.

This clone was seen just once. The chain joins TRBV27 to TRBJ2-7, with a weak D call TRBD2 (5 bases). Trimming left V 4 bases short and J 0 bases short, with 13 bases between. From germline, CDR1 is MNHEY and CDR2 SMNVEV (reference sequence). The CDR3 covers 15 residues. CDR3 protein: CASSSWTGISYEQYF. The CDR3 region has the DNA TGTGCCAGCAGTTCCTGGACGGGGATCTCCTACGAGCAGTACTTC.

V is TRBV19 and J is TRBJ2-2, with 15 bases fitting TRBD2. Trimming cost V 7 bases and J 7 bases; bases outside gene matches: 7. Germline V gene data show CDR1 as LNHDA and CDR2 as SQIVND (reference sequence). This CDR3 spans 16 amino acids. CDR3 sequence (DNA): TGTGCCAGTACCCCCGGGACTAGCGGGGGGTTCGGGGAGCTGTTTTTT. Amino acid sequence: CASTPGTSGGFGELFF. Full variable domain (outside the CDR3, taken from reference TRBV19 and TRBJ2-2): DGGITQSPKYLFRKEGQNVTLSCEQNLNHDAMYWYRQDPGQGLRLIYYSQIVNDFQKGDIAEGYSVSREKKESFPLTVTSAQKNPTAFYLCASTPGTSGGFGELFFGEGSRLTVL.

This clone has more than one count but fewer than ten. The J gene is TRBJ1-6, the V gene TRBV28, with D tentatively TRBD1 (6 bases). V shed 3 bases and J shed 2 bases, with 8 bases lying between them. There are 15 residues in the CDR3. Germline V gene sequence: CDR1 MDHEN, CDR2 SYDVKM. The CDR3 region has the DNA TGTGCCAGCAGTTTCCAGGGGCCCTATAATTCACCCCTCCACTTT. This codes for CASSFQGPYNSPLHF.

V usage is TRBV1 and J usage is TRBJ2-1; TRBD2 is the table's D call and was not checked against the DNA. TRBV1 is a listed pseudogene. The CDR3 consists of 20 residues. The CDR3 coding sequence is TGCACCAGCAGCCAGCCAAAGGGATTCGGGGGAGGAAGAGTTTACAATGAGCAGTTCTTC. The encoded protein is CTSSQPKGFGGGRVYNEQFF.

The chain links TRBV4-3 to TRBJ2-5, with 11 bases lining up with TRBD2. Per the germline V gene, CDR1 is LGHNA and CDR2 is YSLEER. The CDR3 runs 15 residues. Trimming at V came to 1 base and at J to 5 bases, leaving 3 bases not matched to a gene. DNA for the CDR3: TGCGCCAGCAGCCAAGGTAGCGGGGGGGTGGAGACCCAGTACTTC. This codes for CASSQGSGGVETQYF.

This clone was detected a few times. The chain carries TRBV4-1 and TRBJ1-6; no definite D call. Trimming removed 1 base from V and 7 bases from J, with 8 bases in between. This CDR3 region has 14 residues. The V gene's germline CDR1 is MGHRA and CDR2 YSYEKL. The CDR3 here is CASSQGATNSPLHF. CDR3 bases: TGCGCCAGCAGCCAAGGGGCGACCAATTCACCCCTCCACTTT.

The gene calls are TRBV5-4 and TRBJ2-1; D uncertain. This CDR3 contains 11 residues. Germline CDR1 SGHNT, CDR2 YYREEE (reference sequence). The V and J ends lost 4 bases and 4 bases respectively, with 3 bases between them. The CDR3 is CASSLYNEQFF. The CDR3 coding sequence is TGTGCCAGCAGCCTATACAATGAGCAGTTCTTC.

This rearrangement joins TRBV4-3 to TRBJ2-3; weak D call: TRBD2 (6 bases). This CDR3 comprises 14 residues. The V end lost 4 bases, the J end lost 7 bases, and 15 bases lay between the germline ends. Germline V gene sequence: CDR1 LGHNA, CDR2 YSLEER. The CDR3 sequence is CASSPVSGGNTQYF. The CDR3 coding sequence is TGCGCCAGCAGCCCAGTTAGCGGAGGAAATACGCAGTATTTT.

The chain joins TRBV11-3 to TRBJ2-1; 14 bases are shared with TRBD2. Germline V lookup: CDR1 SGHNT, CDR2 YENEEA. CDR3 length: 18 amino acids. V lost 5 bases and J lost 4; bases outside the gene matches: 10. The CDR3 here is CASSPGLAGGRKYNEQFF. The DNA of the CDR3 is TGTGCCAGCAGCCCTGGACTAGCGGGGGGCCGGAAATACAATGAGCAGTTCTTC.

The chain's CDR3 is CASSGDGAGELFF. In DNA form, the CDR3 reads TGTGCCAGCAGTGGCGACGGGGCCGGGGAGCTGTTTTTT. The V gene is TRBV27, the J gene TRBJ2-2, with D possibly being TRBD2 (5 bases). The CDR3 contains 13 residues. Trimming shortened V by 5 bases and J by 6 bases, and 10 bases separated the two germline ends. In germline, CDR1 is MNHEY, CDR2 SMNVEV (reference sequence).

The chain carries TRBV6-5 and TRBJ2-7, with unresolved D. The CDR3 has 15 amino acids. Germline loops: CDR1 MNHEY, CDR2 SVGAGI. The V gene lost 2 bases and the J gene lost 4 bases, with 15 bases spanning the gap. CDR3: CASSYGGKARYEQYF. CDR3 in DNA: TGTGCCAGCAGTTACGGCGGCAAAGCCAGATACGAGCAGTACTTC.

The gene calls are TRBV15 and TRBJ1-4; D is unclear. CDR1 and CDR2 (germline): LNHNV, YYDKDF (reference sequence). The ends were cut back, 0 bases at V and 3 bases at J, with 11 bases in the middle. The CDR3 has 16 amino acids. CDR3 coding DNA: TGTGCCACCAGCAGAGATCGTCCGGCGGCTAATGAAAAACTGTTTTTT. It specifies CATSRDRPAANEKLFF.

The chain recombines TRBV10-3 with TRBJ1-4; 8 nucleotides align to TRBD1. Looked up from germline, CDR1 is ENHRY and CDR2 is SYGVKD. The J segment lost 11 bases and the V segment lost 5 bases, leaving 7 bases of the junction unmatched. The CDR3 totals 13 residues. The CDR3 sequence is CAISSSGQGKLFF. CDR3 in DNA: TGTGCCATCAGTTCATCCGGACAGGGTAAACTGTTTTTT.

V gene TRBV2 combines with J gene TRBJ2-7; possibly TRBD2 for D (5 bases). Germline V lookup: CDR1 SNHLY, CDR2 FYNNEI. V lost 3 bases to trimming and J lost 3 bases, with 18 bases between them. CDR3 length: 16 residues. The CDR3 nucleotides are TGTGCCAGCAGTGAGGGAGCAGGCCCCTCCCACTACGAGCAGTACTTC. Protein sequence: CASSEGAGPSHYEQYF.

This clone was recorded once. This chain joins TRBV27 and TRBJ1-1; D remains ambiguous. V was trimmed by 5 bases and J by 4 bases, leaving 23 bases between them. The CDR3 loop spans 17 amino acids. Looked up from germline, CDR1 is MNHEY and CDR2 is SMNVEV (reference sequence). CDR3 in amino acids: CASSPQDLDGVVTEAFF. CDR3 coding DNA: TGTGCCAGCAGTCCGCAGGACTTGGACGGGGTAGTCACTGAAGCTTTCTTT.

The chain couples TRBV29-1 to TRBJ2-7; 8 positions match TRBD1. The CDR3 totals 14 residues. The germline V gene has CDR1 SQVTM and CDR2 ANQGSEA. Losses at the gene ends were 7 bases for V and 6 bases for J; bases not matched to a gene: 14. The CDR3 protein is CSGAFGTGPVEQYF. The DNA of the CDR3 is TGCAGCGGGGCCTTCGGGACAGGCCCTGTCGAGCAGTACTTC.

The chain carries TRBV6-1 and TRBJ1-3, with D uncertain. The CDR3 contains 15 residues. V lost 4 bases to trimming and J lost 1 base, with 11 bases between them. The germline V gene has CDR1 MNHNS and CDR2 SASEGT. CDR3 bases: TGTGCCAGCAGTGTTGAGGGTTCTTCTGGAAACACCATATATTTT. This codes for CASSVEGSSGNTIYF.

The CDR3 DNA reads TGTGCCAGCTCACCACTTCCCTCAGGGGGCGGACAGCCCCAGCATTTT. Encoded protein: CASSPLPSGGGQPQHF. This chain joins TRBV18 and TRBJ1-5; 8 nucleotides match TRBD1. CDR1 and CDR2 (germline): KGHSH, LQKENI. J lost 7 bases, V lost 1 base, and 9 bases had no gene match. This CDR3 comprises 16 residues. Based on the CDR3 plus reference TRBV18 and TRBJ1-5, the full variable domain is NAGVMQNPRHLVRRRGQEARLRCSPMKGHSHVYWYRQLPEEGLKFMVYLQKENIIDESGMPKERFSAEFPKEGPSILRIQQVVRGDSAAYFCASSPLPSGGGQPQHFGDGTRLSIL.

The rearrangement joins TRBV4-2 to TRBJ1-1; a possible D gene is TRBD1 (5 bases). The CDR3 totals 14 residues. Deletions cut 1 base from V and 3 bases from J, with 9 bases between. Germline CDR1 is LGHNA and CDR2 is YNFKEQ. The CDR3: CASSQGAGYTEAFF. CDR3 DNA: TGTGCCAGCAGCCAAGGGGCAGGGTACACTGAAGCTTTCTTT.

V and J are TRBV19 and TRBJ1-6; maybe TRBD1 (5 bases). Trimming took off 0 bases at V and 7 bases at J, with 22 bases between the two ends. The CDR3 is made up of 19 amino acids. The germline V gene has CDR1 LNHDA and CDR2 SQIVND (reference sequence). The CDR3 nucleotides are TGTGCCAGTAGTATAGATCACGGCGGTCGGGGGTCGGGAAATTCACCCCTCCACTTT. It translates to CASSIDHGGRGSGNSPLHF.

The genes are TRBV21-1 and TRBJ1-2; the D call of TRBD1 is as the table states it, not checked on the DNA. TRBV21-1 is a listed pseudogene. The CDR3 is 15 amino acids. For the CDR3, the DNA is TGTGCCAGCAGCAGGACGGTGACAGGGGGCCAGGGCTACACCTTC. This gives the protein CASSRTVTGGQGYTF.

The chain uses TRBV15 and TRBJ1-5; 8 nucleotides match TRBD1. The CDR3 consists of 18 residues. Germline loops: CDR1 LNHNV, CDR2 YYDKDF (reference sequence). J was trimmed by 8 bases and V by 1 base; bases with no gene match: 16. The CDR3 here is CATSRVASVRTGMEPQHF. The CDR3 nucleotides are TGTGCCACCAGCAGAGTTGCGTCGGTCAGGACAGGGATGGAGCCCCAGCATTTT.

This rearrangement joins TRBV5-8 to TRBJ1-1; a possible D gene is TRBD1 (6 bases). This CDR3 has 16 residues. The V gene lost 0 bases and the J gene lost 0 bases, with 12 bases spanning the gap. Germline V gene data show CDR1 as SGHTS and CDR2 as YDEGEE. The CDR3 DNA reads TGTGCCAGCAGCTTGGAGGGGTACAGGGTGAACACTGAAGCTTTCTTT. Its protein product is CASSLEGYRVNTEAFF.

The chain is built from TRBV5-1 and TRBJ2-7; 7 bases map to TRBD2. CDR1 is SGHRS and CDR2 is YFSETQ in the germline V gene. The CDR3 has 12 amino acids. V trimming: 0 bases; J trimming: 13 bases; junction bases outside the gene matches: 7. The CDR3 region is CASSLGGGSVYF. The CDR3 nucleotides read TGCGCCAGCAGCTTGGGGGGCGGGAGTGTCTACTTC.

The chain has TRBV7-2 and TRBJ2-1; TRBD2 matches 11 bases. Trimming cost V 5 bases and J 7 bases; bases outside gene matches: 13. CDR3 size: 17 residues. From germline, CDR1 is SGHTA and CDR2 FQGNSA. CDR3 bases: TGTGCCAGCAGCCCTGAGGGACTAGCGGTGGGACGAAATGAGCAGTTCTTC. Its protein is CASSPEGLAVGRNEQFF.

The table lists this clone with a few counts. The chain links TRBV7-2 to TRBJ1-1; 9 bases fit TRBD1. The CDR3 contains 15 residues. The germline CDR1 and CDR2 sequences are SGHTA and FQGNSA. Germline trimming cut 5 bases from V and 0 bases from J; bases unmatched to any gene: 4. This CDR3 reads CASSRGQGLNTEAFF. As DNA, the CDR3 is TGTGCCAGCAGCCGGGGACAGGGTTTGAACACTGAAGCTTTCTTT.

CDR3 nucleotides: TGTGCCAGCAGTTTATCACGCGGGAAGTCCCTAAACACCGGGGAGCTGTTTTTT. It is translated as CASSLSRGKSLNTGELFF. This rearrangement joins TRBV27 to TRBJ2-2, with a tentative D call TRBD2 (6 bases). The CDR3 sequence is 18 residues long. CDR1 is MNHEY, CDR2 SMNVEV, per germline (reference sequence). Trimming pared 0 bases from V and 2 bases from J, leaving 16 bases between.

The chain joins TRBV5-4 to TRBJ1-2, with 11 bases identical to TRBD1. Trimming cost V 4 bases and J 0 bases; bases outside gene matches: 11. CDR1 is SGHNT and CDR2 is YYREEE in the germline V gene (reference sequence). The CDR3 length is 18 residues. CDR3 region: CASSLPDRGRYANYGYTF. The CDR3 DNA reads TGTGCCAGCAGCCTCCCGGACAGGGGGCGATATGCTAACTATGGCTACACCTTC.

The V call is TRBV5-1, the J call TRBJ2-5; D is uncertain. Germline values: CDR1 SGHRS, CDR2 YFSETQ. Trimming stripped 0 bases from V and 1 base from J, with 10 bases between. This CDR3 region has 15 residues. The CDR3 DNA reads TGCGCCAGCAGCTTGGATGCTGGCTTCCAAGAGACCCAGTACTTC. Translating gives CASSLDAGFQETQYF. Variable domain in full (rest from reference TRBV5-1 and TRBJ2-5): KAGVTQTPRYLIKTRGQQVTLSCSPISGHRSVSWYQQTPGQGLQFLFEYFSETQRNKGNFPGRFSGRQFSNSRSEMNVSTLELGDSALYLCASSLDAGFQETQYFGPGTRLLVL.

The J gene is TRBJ2-3, the V gene TRBV18; D not resolved. Trimming took 2 bases from V and 6 from J, leaving 15 bases between them. CDR1 KGHSH and CDR2 LQKENI come from the germline V gene. The CDR3 extends over 15 amino acids. CDR3 nucleotides: TGTGCCAGCTCACCAAGACAAGTGTTAACGGATACGCAGTATTTT. Encoded protein: CASSPRQVLTDTQYF.